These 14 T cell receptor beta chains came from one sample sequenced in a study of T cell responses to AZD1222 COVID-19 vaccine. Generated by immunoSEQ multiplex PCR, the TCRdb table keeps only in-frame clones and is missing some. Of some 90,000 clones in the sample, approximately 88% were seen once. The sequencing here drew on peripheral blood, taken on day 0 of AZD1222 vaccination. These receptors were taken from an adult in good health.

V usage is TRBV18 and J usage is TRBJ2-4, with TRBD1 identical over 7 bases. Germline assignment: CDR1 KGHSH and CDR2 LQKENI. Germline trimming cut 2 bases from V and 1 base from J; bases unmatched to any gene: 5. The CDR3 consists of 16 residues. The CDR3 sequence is CASSPSPQGAKNIQYF. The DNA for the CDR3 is TGTGCCAGCTCACCAAGCCCACAGGGGGCCAAAAACATTCAGTACTTC.

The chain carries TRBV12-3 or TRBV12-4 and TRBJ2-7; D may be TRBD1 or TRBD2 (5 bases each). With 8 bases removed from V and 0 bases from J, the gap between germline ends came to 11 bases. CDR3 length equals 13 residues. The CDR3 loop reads CASGGSSSYEQYF. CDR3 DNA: TGTGCCAGCGGGGGATCGAGCTCCTACGAGCAGTACTTC.

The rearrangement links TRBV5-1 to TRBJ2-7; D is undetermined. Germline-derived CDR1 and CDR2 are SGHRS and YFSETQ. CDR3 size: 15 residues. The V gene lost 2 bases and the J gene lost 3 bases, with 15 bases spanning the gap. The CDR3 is CASSLNRLNNYEQYF. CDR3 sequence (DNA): TGCGCCAGCAGCTTAAACAGACTCAATAACTACGAGCAGTACTTC.

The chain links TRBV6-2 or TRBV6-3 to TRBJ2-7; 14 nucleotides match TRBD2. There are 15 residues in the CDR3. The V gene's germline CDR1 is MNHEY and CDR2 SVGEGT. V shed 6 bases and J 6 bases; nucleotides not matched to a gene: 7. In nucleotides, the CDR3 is TGTGCCAGCAGCCCGGGACTAGCGGGAGCGAGCGAGCAGTACTTC. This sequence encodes CASSPGLAGASEQYF.

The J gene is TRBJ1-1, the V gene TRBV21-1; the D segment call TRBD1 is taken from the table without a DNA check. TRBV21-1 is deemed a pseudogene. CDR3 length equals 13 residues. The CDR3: CASCEGVGTEAFF. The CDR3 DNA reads TGTGCCAGCTGCGAGGGGGTGGGGACTGAAGCTTTCTTT.

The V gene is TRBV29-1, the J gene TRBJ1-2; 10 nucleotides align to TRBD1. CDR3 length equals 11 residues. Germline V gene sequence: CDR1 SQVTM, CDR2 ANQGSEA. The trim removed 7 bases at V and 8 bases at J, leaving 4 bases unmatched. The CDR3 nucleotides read TGCAGCGCAGGGACAGGGGAGGGCTACACCTTC. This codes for CSAGTGEGYTF. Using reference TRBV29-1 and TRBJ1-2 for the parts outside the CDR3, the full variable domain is SAVISQKPSRDICQRGTSLTIQCQVDSQVTMMFWYRQQPGQSLTLIATANQGSEATYESGFVIDKFPISRPNLTFSTLTVSNMSPEDSSIYLCSAGTGEGYTFGSGTRLTVV.

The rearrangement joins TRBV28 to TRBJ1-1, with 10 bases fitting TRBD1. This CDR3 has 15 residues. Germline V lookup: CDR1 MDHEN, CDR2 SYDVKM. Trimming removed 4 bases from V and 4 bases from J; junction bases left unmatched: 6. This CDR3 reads CASSSPGQGTTEAFF. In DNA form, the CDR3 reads TGTGCCAGCAGTTCTCCGGGACAGGGGACCACTGAAGCTTTCTTT.

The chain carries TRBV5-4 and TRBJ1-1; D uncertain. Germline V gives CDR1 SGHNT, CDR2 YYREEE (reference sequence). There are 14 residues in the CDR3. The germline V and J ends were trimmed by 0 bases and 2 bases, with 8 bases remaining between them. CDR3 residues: CASSLALINTEAFF. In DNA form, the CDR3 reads TGTGCCAGCAGCTTGGCTTTGATTAACACTGAAGCTTTCTTT. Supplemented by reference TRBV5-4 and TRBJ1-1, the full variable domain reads ETGVTQSPTHLIKTRGQQVTLRCSSQSGHNTVSWYQQALGQGPQFIFQYYREEENGRGNFPPRFSGLQFPNYSSELNVNALELDDSALYLCASSLALINTEAFFGQGTRLTVV.

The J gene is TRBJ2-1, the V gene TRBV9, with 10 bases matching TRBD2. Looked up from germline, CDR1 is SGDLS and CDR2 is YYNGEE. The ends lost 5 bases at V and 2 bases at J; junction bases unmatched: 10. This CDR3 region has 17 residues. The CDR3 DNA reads TGTGCCAGCAGTCATTCGTTCGGACTAGCGGCCTACAATGAGCAGTTCTTC. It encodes CASSHSFGLAAYNEQFF.

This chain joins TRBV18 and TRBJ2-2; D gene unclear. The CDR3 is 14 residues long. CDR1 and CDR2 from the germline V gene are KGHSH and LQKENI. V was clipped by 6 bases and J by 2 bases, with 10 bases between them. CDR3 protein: CASSVGLNTGELFF. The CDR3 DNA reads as TGTGCCAGCTCCGTAGGTCTAAACACCGGGGAGCTGTTTTTT.

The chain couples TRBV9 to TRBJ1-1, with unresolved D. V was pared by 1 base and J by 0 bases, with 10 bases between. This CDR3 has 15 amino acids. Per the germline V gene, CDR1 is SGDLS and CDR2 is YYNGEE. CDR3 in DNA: TGTGCCAGCAGCGTATCCGGCAGCTTGAACACTGAAGCTTTCTTT. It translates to CASSVSGSLNTEAFF.

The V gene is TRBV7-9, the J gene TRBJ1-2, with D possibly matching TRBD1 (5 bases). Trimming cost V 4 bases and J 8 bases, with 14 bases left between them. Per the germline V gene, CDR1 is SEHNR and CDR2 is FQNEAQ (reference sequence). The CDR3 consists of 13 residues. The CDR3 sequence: CASSSGTLGGYTF. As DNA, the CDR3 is TGTGCCAGCAGCTCCGGGACCCTCGGGGGCTACACCTTC. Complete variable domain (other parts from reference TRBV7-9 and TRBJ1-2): DTGVSQNPRHKITKRGQNVTFRCDPISEHNRLYWYRQTLGQGPEFLTYFQNEAQLEKSRLLSDRFSAERPKGSFSTLEIQRTEQGDSAMYLCASSSGTLGGYTFGSGTRLTVV.

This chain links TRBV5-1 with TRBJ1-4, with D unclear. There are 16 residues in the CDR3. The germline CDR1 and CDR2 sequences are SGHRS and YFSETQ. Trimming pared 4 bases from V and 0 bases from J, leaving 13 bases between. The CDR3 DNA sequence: TGCGCCAGCAGCCGAGGCTCGCAGACAACTAATGAAAAACTGTTTTTT. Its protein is CASSRGSQTTNEKLFF. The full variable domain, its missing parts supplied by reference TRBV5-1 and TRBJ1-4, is KAGVTQTPRYLIKTRGQQVTLSCSPISGHRSVSWYQQTPGQGLQFLFEYFSETQRNKGNFPGRFSGRQFSNSRSEMNVSTLELGDSALYLCASSRGSQTTNEKLFFGSGTQLSVL.

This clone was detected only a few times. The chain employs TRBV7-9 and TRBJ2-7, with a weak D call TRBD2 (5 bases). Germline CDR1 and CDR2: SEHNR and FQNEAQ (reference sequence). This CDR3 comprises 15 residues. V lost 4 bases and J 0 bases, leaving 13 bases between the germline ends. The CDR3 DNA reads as TGTGCCAGCAGCTCTCGCACTGGACTCTCCTACGAGCAGTACTTC. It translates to CASSSRTGLSYEQYF. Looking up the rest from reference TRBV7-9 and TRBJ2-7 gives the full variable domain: DTGVSQNPRHKITKRGQNVTFRCDPISEHNRLYWYRQTLGQGPEFLTYFQNEAQLEKSRLLSDRFSAERPKGSFSTLEIQRTEQGDSAMYLCASSSRTGLSYEQYFGPGTRLTVT.